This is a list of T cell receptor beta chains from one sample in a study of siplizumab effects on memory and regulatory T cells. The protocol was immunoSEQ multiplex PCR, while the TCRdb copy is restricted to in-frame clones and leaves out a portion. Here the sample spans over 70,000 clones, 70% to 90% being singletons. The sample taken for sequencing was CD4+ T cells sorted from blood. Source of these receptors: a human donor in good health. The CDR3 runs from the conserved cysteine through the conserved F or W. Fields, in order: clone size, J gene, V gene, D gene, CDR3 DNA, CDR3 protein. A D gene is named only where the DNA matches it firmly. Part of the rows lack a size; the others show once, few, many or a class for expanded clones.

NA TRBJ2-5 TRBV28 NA TGTGCCAGCAGGGTACCTCCGAAAGAGACCCAGTACTTC CASRVPPKETQYF
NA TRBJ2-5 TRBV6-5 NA TGTGCCAGCAGTTACTCGGGTAGAGAGACCCAGTACTTC CASSYSGRETQYF
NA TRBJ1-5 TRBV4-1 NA TGCGCCAGCAGCCAAGATCTAGTATTTAGCAATCAGCCCCAGCATTTT CASSQDLVFSNQPQHF
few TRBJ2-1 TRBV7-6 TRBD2 TGTGCCAGCAGCTTAGTCGGCGGGAGTTGGAATGAGCAGTTCTTC CASSLVGGSWNEQFF
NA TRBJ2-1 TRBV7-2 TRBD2 TGTGCCAGCAGCTTACAGGGACTAGCGGGAGGTAGGAATGAGCAGTTCTTC CASSLQGLAGGRNEQFF
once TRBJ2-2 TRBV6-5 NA TGTGCCAGCAGCCGTCTGGGAGTGCGCACCGGGGAGCTGTTTTTT CASSRLGVRTGELFF
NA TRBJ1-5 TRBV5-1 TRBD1 TGCGCCAGCAGCCTCGGACAGGGTGATCAGCCCCAGCATTTT CASSLGQGDQPQHF
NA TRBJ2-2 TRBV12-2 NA TGTGCAAGTCGCCTAGGGGGCCAGCGGGCCATGTGCGGAGGGGAGCTGTTTTTT CASRLGGQRAMCGGELFF
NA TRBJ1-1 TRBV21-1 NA TGTGCCAGCAGCAAAGCGCTTTCGGCCTACCTGGGAGCTGAAGCTTTCTTT CASSKALSAYLGAEAFF
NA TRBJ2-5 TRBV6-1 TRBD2 TGTGCCAGCGGGACTACCTTCCAAGAGACCCAGTACTTC CASGTTFQETQYF
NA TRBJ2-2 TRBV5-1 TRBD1 TGCGCCAGCAGCTTGGGGAACAGGGGTCCCGGGGAGCTGTTTTTT CASSLGNRGPGELFF
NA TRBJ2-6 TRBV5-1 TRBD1 TGCGCCAGCAGCCGAAGGGACAGGGGACTATCTGGGGCCAACGTCCTGACTTTC CASSRRDRGLSGANVLTF
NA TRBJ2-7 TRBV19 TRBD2 TGTGCCAGTAGTATAGGAGCCGGGACTAGCGGGAGGGCCGCCTACGAGCAGTACTTC CASSIGAGTSGRAAYEQYF
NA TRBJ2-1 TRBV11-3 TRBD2 TGTGCCAGCACCCTAGGAGGCGGGAGGGCCCTAAATGAGCAGTTCTTC CASTLGGGRALNEQFF
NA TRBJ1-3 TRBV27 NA TGTGCCAGCAAGGACAGCTCTGGAAACACCATATATTTT CASKDSSGNTIYF
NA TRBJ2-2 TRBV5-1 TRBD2 TGCGCCAGCAGCCCGACTAGCGGGAGACCCGGCGGGGAGCTGTTTTTT CASSPTSGRPGGELFF
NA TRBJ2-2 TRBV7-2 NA TGTGCCAGCACCTACCACAGGGTGGGCACCGGGGAGCTGTTTTTT CASTYHRVGTGELFF
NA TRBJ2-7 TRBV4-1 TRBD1 TGCGCCAGCAGCCAACAGGGGGCCGAGCAGTACTTC CASSQQGAEQYF
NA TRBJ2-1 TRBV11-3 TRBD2 TGTGCCAGCAGCTACAACTGGCTAGCGGGACCCAATGAGCAGTTCTTC CASSYNWLAGPNEQFF
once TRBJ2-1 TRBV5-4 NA TGTGCCAGCAGCCCTACTCAGGGGATCAATGAGCAGTTCTTC CASSPTQGINEQFF
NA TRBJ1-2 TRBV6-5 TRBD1 TGTGCCAGCAGCCGAACAGGGGAAGGCTACACCTTC CASSRTGEGYTF
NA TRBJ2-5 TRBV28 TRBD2 TGTGCCAGCAGTTTAGCCCCCGGGACTAGCGGGAGGGGGCGGGAGACCCAGTACTTC CASSLAPGTSGRGRETQYF
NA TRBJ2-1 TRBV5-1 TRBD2 TGCGCCAGCAGCTTCTTGGCGGGAGGAAACAATGAGCAGTTCTTC CASSFLAGGNNEQFF
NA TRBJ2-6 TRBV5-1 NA TGCGCCAGCAGCTTGGGTGGTGCTGGGGCCAACGTCCTGACTTTC CASSLGGAGANVLTF
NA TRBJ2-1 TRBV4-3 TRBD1 TGCGCCAGCAGCTTAAGGCCCATGACAGGGGTCGGCAATGAGCAGTTCTTC CASSLRPMTGVGNEQFF
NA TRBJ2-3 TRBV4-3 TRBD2 TGCGCCAGCAGCCAAGGTTCATTTCGGGAGGGCACAGATACGCAGTATTTT CASSQGSFREGTDTQYF
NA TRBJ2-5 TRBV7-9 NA TGTGCCAGCAGCTTCGGACGGGTTAGGGAGACCCAGTACTTC CASSFGRVRETQYF
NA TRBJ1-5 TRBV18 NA TGTGCCAGCTCAGTGACAGAGAATCAGCCCCAGCATTTT CASSVTENQPQHF
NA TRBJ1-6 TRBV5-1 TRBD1 TGCGCCAGCAGCGAAACGTGGACAGGGAGCTCCTATAATTCACCCCTCCACTTT CASSETWTGSSYNSPLHF
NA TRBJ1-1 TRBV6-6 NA TGTGCCAGCAGTTACCGGGGGAACACTGAAGCTTTCTTT CASSYRGNTEAFF
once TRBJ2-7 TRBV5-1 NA TGCGCCAGCAGCTTGGGGCCGGGGAAAGAAGGCTACGAGCAGTACTTC CASSLGPGKEGYEQYF
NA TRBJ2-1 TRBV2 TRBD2 TGTGCCAGCAGTGACCGGACTAGCGGGACCGATGAGCAGTTCTTC CASSDRTSGTDEQFF
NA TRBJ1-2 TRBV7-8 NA TGTGCCAGCAGCCTAAGGACCGGCCATGGCTACACCTTC CASSLRTGHGYTF
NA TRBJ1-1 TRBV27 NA TGTGCCAGCAGTTCCCCTTTCAACACTGAAGCTTTCTTT CASSSPFNTEAFF
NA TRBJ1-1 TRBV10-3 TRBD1 TGTGCCATCAGTGTGAGATCCGGGACAGGGACGGATGAAGCTTTCTTT CAISVRSGTGTDEAFF
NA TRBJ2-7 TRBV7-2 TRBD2 TGTGCCAGCAGCCCCAGCGGGAGGTGGCCCACCGAGCAGTACTTC CASSPSGRWPTEQYF
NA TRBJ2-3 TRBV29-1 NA TGCAGCGTTGGGGTCCCGGGGTCCACAGATACGCAGTATTTT CSVGVPGSTDTQYF
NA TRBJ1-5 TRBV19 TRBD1 TGTGCCAGTAGTAGACAGGGCCCAAGCAATCAGCCCCAGCATTTT CASSRQGPSNQPQHF
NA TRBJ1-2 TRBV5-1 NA TGCGCCAGCAGCCAAGGGGGGCGAGTGTCCGCGGGGGGCTACACCTTC CASSQGGRVSAGGYTF
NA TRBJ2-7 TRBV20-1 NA TGCAGTGCCCTGCACCGTCGCGAGCAGTACTTC CSALHRREQYF
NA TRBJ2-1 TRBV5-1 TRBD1 TGCGCCAGCAGCATTCGACAGGGGTACAATGAGCAGTTCTTC CASSIRQGYNEQFF
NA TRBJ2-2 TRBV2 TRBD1 TGTGCCAGCAGCAGACAGGGGGCGAGCGGGGAGCTGTTTTTT CASSRQGASGELFF
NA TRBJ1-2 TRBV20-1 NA TGCAGTGCTAGCTCTAACTATGGCTACACCTTC CSASSNYGYTF
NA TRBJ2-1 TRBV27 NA TGTGCCAGCAGTTCCTCGGAGGGGAATGAGCAGTTCTTC CASSSSEGNEQFF